These T cell receptor beta chains were read from a single sample in a study of OX40 agonist ivuxolimab in advanced cancers. Repertoires were generated with immunoSEQ multiplex PCR, while TCRdb's copy carries only in-frame clones and drops some. Among tens of thousands of clones listed, more than 75% were seen once. Sequencing used CD4+ or CD8+ T cells sorted from blood, obtained in a trial of the OX40 agonist ivuxolimab. The receptor source for this set is an adult with an advanced solid tumor such as melanoma, head and neck, liver or kidney cancer. CDR3s include the opening cysteine and the closing phenylalanine or tryptophan. D genes are given only for firm matches. Expanded clones are given a class, and other clones once, few, many or no size at all.

J: TRBJ1-5
V: TRBV6-1
D: TRBD1
size: -
DNA: TGTGCCAGCAGTGATACAGGGGGAAATCAGCCCCAGCATTTT
CDR3: CASSDTGGNQPQHF

J: TRBJ2-7
V: TRBV5-1
D: -
size: -
DNA: TGCGCCAGCAGCTTGCGGCAGGGTGACGAGCAGTACTTC
CDR3: CASSLRQGDEQYF

J: TRBJ2-5
V: TRBV16
D: -
size: -
DNA: TGTGCCAGCAGCCAAGCCCCCAGCCAAGAGACCCAGTACTTC
CDR3: CASSQAPSQETQYF

J: TRBJ2-1
V: TRBV19
D: TRBD1
size: once
DNA: TGTGCCAGTAGTTCCCACCGACAGGGAGTTGACAATGAGCAGTTCTTC
CDR3: CASSSHRQGVDNEQFF

J: TRBJ1-4
V: TRBV4-2
D: -
size: -
DNA: TGTGCCAGCAGCCTGAGCCTTAATGAAAAACTGTTTTTT
CDR3: CASSLSLNEKLFF

J: TRBJ2-3
V: TRBV19
D: -
size: -
DNA: TGTGCCAGTAGTATATGGAGGGGGACCGGAGGCACAGATACGCAGTATTTT
CDR3: CASSIWRGTGGTDTQYF

J: TRBJ1-5
V: TRBV5-6
D: -
size: -
DNA: TGTGCCAGCAGCTTGGGGGATCAGCCCCAGCATTTT
CDR3: CASSLGDQPQHF

J: TRBJ2-2
V: TRBV4-1
D: -
size: -
DNA: TGCGCCAGCAGCCAGCTAGGGATTAACACCGGGGAGCTGTTTTTT
CDR3: CASSQLGINTGELFF

J: TRBJ2-5
V: TRBV7-2
D: -
size: -
DNA: TGTGCCAGCACCCTTAGTGGGGCGGGTCAAGAGACCCAGTACTTC
CDR3: CASTLSGAGQETQYF

J: TRBJ1-1
V: TRBV16
D: -
size: once
DNA: TGTGCCAGCAGCCAATCATGGCGGAACACTGAAGCTTTCTTT
CDR3: CASSQSWRNTEAFF

J: TRBJ1-6
V: TRBV30
D: -
size: few
DNA: TGTGCCTGGAGGGAGTCCTATAATTCACCCCTCCACTTT
CDR3: CAWRESYNSPLHF

J: TRBJ2-5
V: TRBV4-1
D: -
size: -
DNA: TGCGCCAGCATGGCGGTGCCCTATCTCGGGGCCCAGTACTTC
CDR3: CASMAVPYLGAQYF

J: TRBJ2-7
V: TRBV6-1
D: TRBD2
size: -
DNA: TGTGCCAGCAGTGTTTCTAGCGGCTACGAGCAGTACTTC
CDR3: CASSVSSGYEQYF

J: TRBJ2-7
V: TRBV6-6
D: -
size: -
DNA: TGTGCCAGCAGCGACGCCCCAGGGGAAGACGAGCAGTACTTC
CDR3: CASSDAPGEDEQYF

J: TRBJ2-5
V: TRBV7-8
D: -
size: -
DNA: TGTGCCAGCAGCTTAGCGCTGTGGGCCCAAGAGACCCAGTACTTC
CDR3: CASSLALWAQETQYF

J: TRBJ2-5
V: TRBV28
D: TRBD1
size: once
DNA: TGTGCCAGCACTCATTCCGGGACAGGGCAAGAGACCCAGTACTTC
CDR3: CASTHSGTGQETQYF

J: TRBJ2-3
V: TRBV7-9
D: -
size: -
DNA: TGTGCCAGCAGGGCGAAAGGGGGACGAGATACGCAGTATTTT
CDR3: CASRAKGGRDTQYF

J: TRBJ2-7
V: TRBV12-5
D: -
size: -
DNA: TGTGCTAGTGGTTTCGGCCCCCCAGGAACAAACTACGAGCAGTACTTC
CDR3: CASGFGPPGTNYEQYF

J: TRBJ1-1
V: TRBV30
D: -
size: few
DNA: TGTGCCTGGAAGGGGGATAGCACTGAAGCTTTCTTT
CDR3: CAWKGDSTEAFF

J: TRBJ1-2
V: TRBV28
D: -
size: -
DNA: TGTGCCAGCAGTTCACTTGACCGGGACAATAATGGCTACACCTTC
CDR3: CASSSLDRDNNGYTF

J: TRBJ1-1
V: TRBV28
D: -
size: -
DNA: TGTGCCAGCAGGGACGGCGGTGGGAACACTGAAGCTTTCTTT
CDR3: CASRDGGGNTEAFF

J: TRBJ2-1
V: TRBV7-2
D: -
size: -
DNA: TGTGCCAGCAGCTGGGTAGGGGGGGAAAGGCAGTTCTTC
CDR3: CASSWVGGERQFF

J: TRBJ2-2
V: TRBV5-1
D: TRBD1
size: -
DNA: TGCGCCAGCAGCACCGGACAGGGGGGGACCACCGGGGAGCTGTTTTTT
CDR3: CASSTGQGGTTGELFF

J: TRBJ2-7
V: TRBV9
D: -
size: -
DNA: TGTGCCAGCAGCGTAGAGCCGGACTCTACAAACTACGAGCAGTACTTC
CDR3: CASSVEPDSTNYEQYF

J: TRBJ2-2
V: TRBV28
D: -
size: -
DNA: TGTGCCAGCAGCCTAGGGGGGCGATCTGGGCTGTTTTTT
CDR3: CASSLGGRSGLFF

J: TRBJ1-3
V: TRBV27
D: -
size: once
DNA: TGTGCCAGCAGTTCGACTCTAGGGCGGGGTAGAAACACCATATATTTT
CDR3: CASSSTLGRGRNTIYF

J: TRBJ1-1
V: TRBV30
D: -
size: -
DNA: TGTGCCTGGAGGTGGGGGGGGTTGGCTTTCTTT
CDR3: CAWRWGGLAFF

J: TRBJ2-7
V: TRBV6-6
D: TRBD1
size: -
DNA: TGTGCCAGCAGTTTCACCGGGACAGGGTTTGGCGAGCAGTACTTC
CDR3: CASSFTGTGFGEQYF

J: TRBJ2-1
V: TRBV7-3
D: -
size: -
DNA: TGTGCCAGCAGCCCTACAGTGCTCTCCTACAATGAGCAGTTCTTC
CDR3: CASSPTVLSYNEQFF

J: TRBJ1-6
V: TRBV30
D: TRBD1
size: -
DNA: TGTGCCTGGAGTGCAGGGGGCAACTCACCCCTCCACTTT
CDR3: CAWSAGGNSPLHF

J: TRBJ1-2
V: TRBV29-1
D: TRBD1
size: -
DNA: TGCAGCGTCACAGCAGGGGGCGACGGCTACACCTTC
CDR3: CSVTAGGDGYTF

J: TRBJ2-7
V: TRBV6-5
D: -
size: -
DNA: TGTGCCAGCAGTTACCAGGGGGGCCCAACCTACGAGCAGTACTTC
CDR3: CASSYQGGPTYEQYF

J: TRBJ2-1
V: TRBV7-9
D: -
size: -
DNA: TGTGCCAGCAGAATTACAGGGATGTTCAACGATGAGCAGTTCTTC
CDR3: CASRITGMFNDEQFF

J: TRBJ2-7
V: TRBV7-9
D: -
size: -
DNA: TGTGCCAGCAGCGGGGGGACATCGGGACTTGCCTCCTACGAGCAGTACTTC
CDR3: CASSGGTSGLASYEQYF

J: TRBJ1-1
V: TRBV28
D: -
size: -
DNA: TGTGCCACCAGAACCATACACACTGAAGCTTTCTTT
CDR3: CATRTIHTEAFF

J: TRBJ1-1
V: TRBV6-5
D: -
size: -
DNA: TGTGCCAGCGGCAGATCCTTAGGTTGGAACACTGAAGCTTTCTTT
CDR3: CASGRSLGWNTEAFF

J: TRBJ2-7
V: TRBV7-2
D: -
size: -
DNA: TGTGCCAGCAGCCGTCAAACCGGGACGTACTCCTACGAGCAGTACTTC
CDR3: CASSRQTGTYSYEQYF

J: TRBJ2-3
V: TRBV7-3
D: -
size: -
DNA: TGTGCCAGCAGTCTAGATAGCACAGATACGCAGTATTTT
CDR3: CASSLDSTDTQYF

J: TRBJ2-7
V: TRBV5-6
D: -
size: -
DNA: TGTGCCAGCAGCATCTCGTCCTACGAGCAGTACTTC
CDR3: CASSISSYEQYF

J: TRBJ1-5
V: TRBV28
D: -
size: -
DNA: TGTGCCAGCAGTTTTCGGGCAGACAAAGAATTAAATCAGCCCCAGCATTTT
CDR3: CASSFRADKELNQPQHF

J: TRBJ2-7
V: TRBV13
D: -
size: -
DNA: TGTGCCAGCAGCTTTTGGAGGAGCTCCTACGAGCAGTACTTC
CDR3: CASSFWRSSYEQYF

J: TRBJ2-3
V: TRBV14
D: TRBD2
size: -
DNA: TGTGCCAGCAGCCAAGTATGGGGGGGGGACGACCGAACAGATACGCAGTATTTT
CDR3: CASSQVWGGDDRTDTQYF

J: TRBJ2-3
V: TRBV6-4
D: TRBD1
size: -
DNA: TGTGCCAGCAGTGACCGGGGACAGGGTTCAGATACGCAGTATTTT
CDR3: CASSDRGQGSDTQYF

J: TRBJ2-3
V: TRBV4-1
D: TRBD1
size: -
DNA: TGCGCCAGCAGCTCGCGGACAGGGGAAGATACGCAGTATTTT
CDR3: CASSSRTGEDTQYF

J: TRBJ2-1
V: TRBV11-2
D: TRBD2
size: -
DNA: TGTGCCAGCAGCTTGGAGCGGGAGAGAAGTTCGCTCTTC
CDR3: CASSLERERSSLF

J: TRBJ2-4
V: TRBV4-1
D: TRBD1
size: -
DNA: TGCGCCAGCAGGACGACAGGGGGACGTAAAAACATTCAGTACTTC
CDR3: CASRTTGGRKNIQYF

J: TRBJ1-5
V: TRBV28
D: -
size: -
DNA: TGTGCCAGCAGTGTTTTAAGCCATCAGCCCCAGCATTTT
CDR3: CASSVLSHQPQHF

J: TRBJ2-3
V: TRBV5-6
D: -
size: -
DNA: TGTGCCAGCAGCTCGGGACTGAGCACAGATACGCAGTATTTT
CDR3: CASSSGLSTDTQYF

J: TRBJ1-2
V: TRBV5-4
D: -
size: -
DNA: TGTGCCAGCAGCTCGGACAGCCCTAACTATGGCTACACCTTC
CDR3: CASSSDSPNYGYTF

J: TRBJ2-1
V: TRBV7-6
D: -
size: -
DNA: TGTGCCAGCAGCTTAGTGTACAATGAGCAGTTCTTC
CDR3: CASSLVYNEQFF

J: TRBJ2-5
V: TRBV30
D: TRBD2
size: -
DNA: TGTGCCTGGAGTAAAGGACTAGCGGGAGTCCAAGAGACCCAGTACTTC
CDR3: CAWSKGLAGVQETQYF

J: TRBJ2-6
V: TRBV7-9
D: -
size: once
DNA: TGTGCCAGCAGCCTCCAAGGGGCCAACGTCCTGACTTTC
CDR3: CASSLQGANVLTF

J: TRBJ2-7
V: TRBV4-1
D: -
size: -
DNA: TGCGCCAGCAGGCTTAATGGCCTCCAAGGTAGCAACGAGCAGTACTTC
CDR3: CASRLNGLQGSNEQYF

J: TRBJ2-5
V: TRBV27
D: -
size: -
DNA: TGTGCCAGCAGCGAGATGAGCGGGTACCAAGAGACCCAGTACTTC
CDR3: CASSEMSGYQETQYF

J: TRBJ2-3
V: TRBV6-5
D: -
size: -
DNA: TGTGCCAGCAGTGAGGGCACAGATACGCAGTATTTT
CDR3: CASSEGTDTQYF

J: TRBJ2-1
V: TRBV2
D: TRBD2
size: -
DNA: TGTGCCAGCAGTAAGGGACTAGCGGGAGGTTTGGATGAGCAGTTCTTC
CDR3: CASSKGLAGGLDEQFF

J: TRBJ2-1
V: TRBV5-6
D: -
size: -
DNA: TGTGCCAGCAGCTTGGACGGGGTGGGCAATGAGCAGTTCTTC
CDR3: CASSLDGVGNEQFF